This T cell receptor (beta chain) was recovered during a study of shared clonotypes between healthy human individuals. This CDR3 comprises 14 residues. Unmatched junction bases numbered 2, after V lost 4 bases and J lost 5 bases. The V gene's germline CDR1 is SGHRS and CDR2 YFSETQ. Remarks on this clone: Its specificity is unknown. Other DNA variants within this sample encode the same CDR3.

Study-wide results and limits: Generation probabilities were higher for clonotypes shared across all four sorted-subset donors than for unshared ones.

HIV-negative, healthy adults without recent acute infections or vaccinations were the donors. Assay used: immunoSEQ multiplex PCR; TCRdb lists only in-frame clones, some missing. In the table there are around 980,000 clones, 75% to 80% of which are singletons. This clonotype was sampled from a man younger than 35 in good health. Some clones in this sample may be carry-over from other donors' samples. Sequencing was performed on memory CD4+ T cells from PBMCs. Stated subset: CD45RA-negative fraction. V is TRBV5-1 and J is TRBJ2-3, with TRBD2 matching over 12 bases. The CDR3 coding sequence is TGCGCCAGCAGCCCGGGACTAGCGGGAGATACGCAGTATTTT. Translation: CASSPGLAGDTQYF.